Shown below are 19 T cell receptor beta chains from a single sample sequenced in a study of identical twins. TCRdb re-called the 5' RACE reads with MiXCR, one entry per CDR3 protein. The sample includes roughly 700,000 distinct CDR3 sequences, under 9% of them seen just once. These same records also appear under a second study, on yellow fever vaccine responses in identical twins.

Sequences were obtained from PBMCs. These receptors came from a woman between 18 and 30 years old in good health.

In this sample, this clonotype turned up many times. V usage is TRBV25-1 and J usage is TRBJ1-2; tentatively, D is TRBD1 (5 bases). Germline CDR1 MGHDK, CDR2 SYGVNS. The CDR3 is 16 residues long. The germline V and J ends were trimmed by 0 bases and 2 bases, with 13 bases remaining between them. In DNA form, the CDR3 reads TGTGCCAGCAGTGAATACGAGTTGGGGGAAAACTATGGCTACACCTTC. Its translation is CASSEYELGENYGYTF.

This clonotype was seen only a few times. The rearrangement uses TRBV7-9 and TRBJ2-5, with 11 bases aligning to TRBD2. Trimming cost V 4 bases and J 5 bases; bases outside gene matches: 12. This CDR3 has 17 residues. The germline CDR1 and CDR2 sequences are SEHNR and FQNEAQ (reference sequence). CDR3 in amino acids: CASSSLLTSGVLETQYF. The CDR3 DNA reads as TGTGCCAGCAGCTCCCTCCTGACTAGCGGGGTTCTTGAGACCCAGTACTTC.

This clonotype showed up just a few times. The chain combines TRBV3-1 with TRBJ1-2; possibly TRBD1 for D (6 bases). CDR1 LGHDT and CDR2 YNNKEL come from the germline V gene (reference sequence). Trimming left V 6 bases short and J 4 bases short, with 15 bases between. The CDR3 contains 14 residues. DNA for the CDR3: TGTGCCAGCAGACACGGACAGAACTCCTATGGCTACACCTTC. Its translation: CASRHGQNSYGYTF.

This clonotype was seen only a few times. This rearrangement joins TRBV20-1 to TRBJ1-3, with D uncertain. The CDR3 sequence is 11 residues long. Germline CDR1 DFQATT, CDR2 SNEGSKA (reference sequence). Trimming took off 4 bases at V and 4 bases at J, with 5 bases between the two ends. The CDR3 DNA is TGCAGTGCTATGGGGGGAAACACCATATATTTT. Translated, it gives CSAMGGNTIYF.

This clonotype turned up a few times. The chain joins TRBV12-3 or TRBV12-4 to TRBJ1-5, with a possible D match to TRBD1 (5 bases). Trimming removed 6 bases from V and 5 bases from J, with 11 bases in between. The CDR3 covers 13 residues. CDR3 loop: CASSTDSHQPQHF. CDR3 in DNA: TGTGCCAGCAGCACTGACAGTCATCAGCCCCAGCATTTT.

For this clonotype: The junction departs from the called germline gene at one end, perhaps through a read error. The chain uses TRBV11-2 and TRBJ2-1; weak D call: TRBD2 (6 bases). This CDR3 is built from 19 residues. The V gene's germline CDR1 is SGHAT and CDR2 FQNNGV. CDR3 in DNA: TGTGCCAGCAGCTTAGTCACCCAAGCCTTCCGGGACTGGAACAATGAGGAGTTCTTC. Translating gives CASSLVTQAFRDWNNEEFF.

There are a few counts of this clonotype. V and J are TRBV27 and TRBJ2-5, with 7 bases lining up with TRBD2. V was clipped by 2 bases and J by 7 bases; unmatched bases: 10. The germline CDR1 and CDR2 sequences are MNHEY and SMNVEV (reference sequence). The CDR3 totals 15 residues. The CDR3, as DNA: TGTGCCAGCAGTTTAAGTCTTGCGGGAGAGGGGACCCAGTACTTC. This gives the protein CASSLSLAGEGTQYF.

The J gene is TRBJ2-1, the V gene TRBV4-1; 9 positions match TRBD2. The CDR3 totals 17 residues. The germline gives CDR1 MGHRA, CDR2 YSYEKL. J lost 7 bases, V lost 1 base, and 11 bases had no gene match. CDR3 sequence reads: CASSQVGGGRARNEQFF. CDR3 DNA: TGCGCCAGCAGCCAAGTGGGAGGCGGGAGGGCCCGGAATGAGCAGTTCTTC.

The chain uses TRBV5-5 and TRBJ2-3; 9 bases agree with TRBD1. With 1 base clipped from V and 6 bases from J, the junction kept 3 bases outside the gene matches. Germline CDR1 SGHKS, CDR2 YYEKEE (reference sequence). CDR3 size: 14 residues. As DNA, the CDR3 is TGTGCCAGCAGCTTGTTGACAGGGGGGGATACGCAGTATTTT. Translation gives CASSLLTGGDTQYF.

This clonotype was seen at least ten times. V usage is TRBV5-1 and J usage is TRBJ2-3; 14 nucleotides agree with TRBD2. Germline-derived CDR1 and CDR2 are SGHRS and YFSETQ. This CDR3 is built from 18 residues. V lost 3 bases and J lost 7; bases outside the gene matches: 13. The CDR3 DNA sequence: TGCGCCAGCAGCTCCGAGGGGCCTGGACTAGCGGGAGGATATACGCAGTATTTT. The encoded protein is CASSSEGPGLAGGYTQYF.

This clonotype was recorded a few times. V usage is TRBV14 and J usage is TRBJ1-4, with D possibly matching TRBD1 (5 bases). This CDR3 is 14 amino acids long. The V gene's germline CDR1 is SGHDN and CDR2 FVKESK. Trimming cost V 0 bases and J 7 bases, with 9 bases left between them. The CDR3 nucleotides read TGTGCCAGCAGCCAAGAAGTGGGGGTTGAAAAACTGTTTTTT. Translating it yields CASSQEVGVEKLFF.

This clonotype has ten or more counts. The V gene is TRBV5-6, the J gene TRBJ2-2, with D perhaps matching TRBD1 (5 bases). This CDR3 spans 13 amino acids. Germline CDR1 reads SGHDT; CDR2 reads YYEEEE. V lost 4 bases and J lost 5, with 9 bases in between. The CDR3 sequence is CASSPDKTGELFF. CDR3 in DNA: TGTGCCAGCAGCCCGGACAAAACCGGGGAGCTGTTTTTT.

This chain uses TRBV9 with TRBJ2-3, with 8 positions matching TRBD2. The CDR3 is 16 residues long. Trimming cost V 0 bases and J 0 bases; bases outside gene matches: 3. The germline CDR1 and CDR2 sequences are SGDLS and YYNGEE. Here the CDR3 DNA reads TGTGCCAGCAGCGTAGGACTAGCGACAAGCACAGATACGCAGTATTTT. Its translation: CASSVGLATSTDTQYF.

The chain recombines TRBV27 with TRBJ2-3, with 7 nucleotides matching TRBD1. V dropped 5 bases and J dropped 2; count of bases not matched to a gene: 4. Germline assignment: CDR1 MNHEY and CDR2 SMNVEV (reference sequence). This CDR3 spans 14 amino acids. The CDR3, as DNA: TGTGCCAGCAGTACAGGGGTACTCACAGATACGCAGTATTTT. This translates into CASSTGVLTDTQYF.

There are many counts of this clonotype. The chain links TRBV20-1 to TRBJ1-4; a possible D gene is TRBD1 (6 bases). V was pared by 2 bases and J by 2 bases, with 6 bases between. CDR3 size: 13 residues. Germline V gene lookup returns CDR1 DFQATT and CDR2 SNEGSKA (reference sequence). As DNA, the CDR3 is TGCAGTGCTAGACAGGGGACTAATGAAAAACTGTTTTTT. This sequence encodes CSARQGTNEKLFF.

This clonotype occurred many times. This rearrangement joins TRBV15 to TRBJ2-2; 7 bases agree with TRBD1. The CDR3 sequence is 15 residues long. CDR1 LNHNV and CDR2 YYDKDF come from the germline V gene (reference sequence). V shed 4 bases and J 2 bases; nucleotides not matched to a gene: 4. The CDR3 loop is CATSKRTGNTGELFF. CDR3 bases: TGTGCCACCAGCAAACGGACAGGAAACACCGGGGAGCTGTTTTTT.

This clonotype has a count of ten or more. V is TRBV5-6 and J is TRBJ2-7, with TRBD1 matching 9 bases. Germline-derived CDR1 and CDR2 are SGHDT and YYEEEE. CDR3 length: 14 amino acids. The V segment lost 0 bases and the J segment 3 bases; nucleotides outside the gene matches: 1. The CDR3 region is CASSLVDRGYEQYF. The CDR3 region has the DNA TGTGCCAGCAGCTTGGTGGACAGGGGCTACGAGCAGTACTTC. Filled out from reference TRBV5-6 and TRBJ2-7, the complete variable domain reads DAGVTQSPTHLIKTRGQQVTLRCSPKSGHDTVSWYQQALGQGPQFIFQYYEEEERQRGNFPDRFSGHQFPNYSSELNVNALLLGDSALYLCASSLVDRGYEQYFGPGTRLTVT.

This clonotype was counted at least ten times. In DNA form, the CDR3 reads TGCAGCGTTGAATCAGATGAAAGTTACGAGCAGTACTTC. This gives the protein CSVESDESYEQYF. The rearrangement links TRBV29-1 to TRBJ2-7; unclear D gene. Looked up from germline, CDR1 is SQVTM and CDR2 is ANQGSEA. V gave up 2 bases and J gave up 4 bases, with 12 bases separating them. The CDR3 loop spans 13 amino acids.

This sequence joins TRBV9 and TRBJ2-1; D may match TRBD1 or TRBD2 (5 bases each). Trimming removed 3 bases from V and 7 bases from J, with 11 bases in between. Germline-derived CDR1 and CDR2 are SGDLS and YYNGEE. There are 13 residues in the CDR3. CDR3 DNA: TGTGCCAGCAGCGCGGGGCCGGGGAATGAGCAGTTCTTC. Protein: CASSAGPGNEQFF.